Each of the 17 T cell receptor beta chains below was sequenced from the same sample in a study of CD8 T cells in ankylosing spondylitis. Findings and caveats of the study: One TCR beta motif, made up of under ten highly homologous variants, appeared characteristic of ankylosing spondylitis blood.

Their antigen targets remain unknown. Each CDR3 protein gets one entry after TCRdb re-called the 5' RACE reads with MiXCR. The profile shows approximately 400,000 distinct CDR3 sequences, under 20% of them singletons. The sample comprised blood, either unsorted or a sorted T cell fraction (not recorded which). The receptors stem from a male donor with ankylosing spondylitis.

This clonotype was seen a few times. This chain uses TRBV20-1 with TRBJ1-6, with 9 positions matching TRBD1. V lost 6 bases and J lost 10; bases outside the gene matches: 13. Germline V lookup: CDR1 DFQATT, CDR2 SNEGSKA (reference sequence). The CDR3 is made up of 15 amino acids. The CDR3 sequence is CSAGADRGSRSPLHF. As DNA, the CDR3 is TGCAGTGCAGGCGCAGACAGGGGGTCAAGATCACCCCTCCACTTT.

This clonotype was counted at least ten times. V and J are TRBV29-1 and TRBJ2-1; 7 nucleotides agree with TRBD2. The CDR3 has 16 residues. Germline loops: CDR1 SQVTM, CDR2 ANQGSEA. Unmatched junction bases numbered 9, after V lost 4 bases and J lost 0 bases. The CDR3 spells CSVGVWGGSSYNEQFF. Here the CDR3 DNA reads TGCAGCGTTGGAGTCTGGGGAGGGAGCTCCTACAATGAGCAGTTCTTC.

This clonotype was picked up a small number of times. The V call is TRBV29-1, the J call TRBJ2-1; 12 bases fit TRBD2. Losses at the gene ends were 1 base for V and 7 bases for J; bases not matched to a gene: 14. Germline CDR1 SQVTM, CDR2 ANQGSEA. There are 18 residues in the CDR3. The CDR3: CSVEGSLLASGRGNEQFF. The DNA of the CDR3 is TGCAGCGTTGAAGGTTCTTTGTTGGCTAGCGGGAGGGGTAATGAGCAGTTCTTC.

The chain joins TRBV11-2 to TRBJ2-5, with D unresolved. This CDR3 comprises 16 residues. Between the trimmed V and J ends, which lost 1 base and 4 bases, there was a span of 16 bases. Germline lookup yields CDR1 SGHAT and CDR2 FQNNGV. The CDR3, as DNA: TGTGCCAGCAGCTTAGGGAGTTCGGCGATCCTAGAGACCCAGTACTTC. Amino acids: CASSLGSSAILETQYF.

This clonotype was observed a handful of times. This chain links TRBV29-1 with TRBJ1-1; D is perhaps TRBD1 (5 bases). With 6 bases removed from V and 6 bases from J, the gap between germline ends came to 11 bases. Germline V gives CDR1 SQVTM, CDR2 ANQGSEA. This CDR3 is built from 11 residues. CDR3 in amino acids: CSVAGIAEAFF. CDR3 sequence (DNA): TGCAGCGTGGCAGGGATCGCTGAAGCTTTCTTT.

This chain uses TRBV28 with TRBJ1-3; tentatively, D is TRBD1 (5 bases). Germline assignment: CDR1 MDHEN and CDR2 SYDVKM. V dropped 7 bases and J dropped 0 bases, with 16 bases sitting between them. This CDR3 has 16 amino acids. The CDR3 region is CASTWGGTLSGNTIYF. CDR3 DNA sequence: TGTGCCAGCACGTGGGGGGGGACCCTCTCTGGAAACACCATATATTTT.

In its sample, this clonotype was seen a few times. The chain uses TRBV7-2 and TRBJ2-3; TRBD2 agrees at 12 bases. Unmatched junction bases numbered 8, after V lost 4 bases and J lost 3 bases. CDR1 is SGHTA and CDR2 is FQGNSA in the germline V gene. The CDR3 is 17 amino acids. The CDR3 protein is CASSSRLTSGGTDTQYF. In DNA, the CDR3 is TGTGCCAGCAGCTCCCGCCTCACTAGCGGGGGGACAGATACGCAGTATTTT.

Only a few counts were recorded for this clonotype. The V and J genes are TRBV12-3 or TRBV12-4 and TRBJ2-7; D is possibly TRBD1 (9 bases). Trimming left V 5 bases short and J 4 bases short, with 30 bases between. The CDR3 loop spans 19 amino acids. CDR3 sequence reads: CASSGQGSVLSGMLYEQYF. CDR3 bases: TGTGCCAGCAGTGGACAGGGGTCCGTCCTTAGCGGGATGTTGTACGAGCAGTACTTC.

There are a few counts of this clonotype. The chain is built from TRBV12-3 or TRBV12-4 and TRBJ2-5, with D possibly being TRBD1 (5 bases). This CDR3 has 14 amino acids. Trimming cost V 1 base and J 5 bases, with 11 bases left between them. Here the CDR3 DNA reads TGTGCCAGCAGTTTAGACAGGCCGGCGGAGACCCAGTACTTC. Amino acids: CASSLDRPAETQYF.

This clonotype was detected only a few times. The chain is built from TRBV5-5 and TRBJ2-2, with unresolved D. This CDR3 has 16 amino acids. The V gene's germline CDR1 is SGHKS and CDR2 YYEKEE (reference sequence). V was pared by 0 bases and J by 0 bases, with 9 bases between. The CDR3 is CASSLVASTNTGELFF. The DNA of the CDR3 is TGTGCCAGCAGCTTGGTGGCAAGCACGAACACCGGGGAGCTGTTTTTT. Using reference TRBV5-5 and TRBJ2-2 for the parts outside the CDR3, the full variable domain is DAGVTQSPTHLIKTRGQQVTLRCSPISGHKSVSWYQQVLGQGPQFIFQYYEKEERGRGNFPDRFSARQFPNYSSELNVNALLLGDSALYLCASSLVASTNTGELFFGEGSRLTVL.

This clonotype has just a few counts. The chain couples TRBV27 to TRBJ2-1; TRBD1 matches 9 bases. The V gene end was trimmed by 4 bases and the J gene end by 6 bases; junction bases not matched to a gene: 7. There are 15 residues in the CDR3. Germline loops: CDR1 MNHEY, CDR2 SMNVEV (reference sequence). The DNA of the CDR3 is TGTGCCAGCAGTTCCCCGGACAGGGGAGTCAATGAGCAGTTCTTC. It is translated as CASSSPDRGVNEQFF.

This clonotype was seen a handful of times. The chain combines TRBV20-1 with TRBJ2-3, with D perhaps TRBD1 (5 bases). V lost 1 base and J 1 base, leaving 12 bases between the germline ends. Germline-derived CDR1 and CDR2 are DFQATT and SNEGSKA (reference sequence). This CDR3 comprises 15 residues. The CDR3 sequence is CSARATGQGTDTQYF. DNA for the CDR3: TGCAGTGCTAGAGCCACCGGACAAGGCACAGATACGCAGTATTTT.

This clonotype was observed a handful of times. The chain has TRBV2 and TRBJ1-6; a weak D match, TRBD1 (6 bases). V lost 1 base and J lost 10, with 11 bases in between. The CDR3 runs 14 residues. In germline, CDR1 is SNHLY, CDR2 FYNNEI. The CDR3: CASSEDRGISPLHF. The CDR3 DNA reads TGTGCCAGCAGTGAAGATAGGGGGATCTCACCCCTCCACTTT.

This clonotype was seen ten or more times. The rearrangement joins TRBV29-1 to TRBJ2-3, with D hard to call. The CDR3 runs to 12 residues. Per the germline V gene, CDR1 is SQVTM and CDR2 is ANQGSEA. Trimming took off 3 bases at V and 0 bases at J, with 4 bases between the two ends. This CDR3 is CSVDPSTDTQYF. The CDR3 DNA reads TGCAGCGTTGACCCGAGCACAGATACGCAGTATTTT.

V is TRBV20-1 and J is TRBJ2-7; TRBD2 matches 9 bases. There are 14 residues in the CDR3. V gave up 6 bases and J gave up 0 bases; unmatched junction bases: 6. CDR1 is DFQATT, CDR2 SNEGSKA, per germline (reference sequence). CDR3 DNA sequence: TGCAGTGCGCTGGCGGGAGGGAGCTCCTACGAGCAGTACTTC. Translation gives CSALAGGSSYEQYF.

V usage is TRBV18 and J usage is TRBJ2-6; D is tentatively TRBD1 or TRBD2 (5 bases each). V was shortened by 5 bases and J by 2 bases, with 16 bases between the two germline ends. The CDR3 consists of 17 residues. Germline CDR1 reads KGHSH; CDR2 reads LQKENI. The CDR3 is CASSTTLGTTGANVLTF. The CDR3 nucleotides read TGTGCCAGCTCAACCACTCTGGGGACCACTGGGGCCAACGTCCTGACTTTC.

The chain couples TRBV20-1 to TRBJ2-1; 10 bases agree with TRBD2. The germline V gene has CDR1 DFQATT and CDR2 SNEGSKA (reference sequence). The CDR3 is 18 amino acids. V dropped 5 bases and J dropped 2; count of bases not matched to a gene: 15. This CDR3 reads CSAPSGPRTSGTYNEQFF. In DNA, the CDR3 is TGCAGTGCTCCCTCTGGACCTCGGACTAGCGGTACCTACAATGAGCAGTTCTTC.